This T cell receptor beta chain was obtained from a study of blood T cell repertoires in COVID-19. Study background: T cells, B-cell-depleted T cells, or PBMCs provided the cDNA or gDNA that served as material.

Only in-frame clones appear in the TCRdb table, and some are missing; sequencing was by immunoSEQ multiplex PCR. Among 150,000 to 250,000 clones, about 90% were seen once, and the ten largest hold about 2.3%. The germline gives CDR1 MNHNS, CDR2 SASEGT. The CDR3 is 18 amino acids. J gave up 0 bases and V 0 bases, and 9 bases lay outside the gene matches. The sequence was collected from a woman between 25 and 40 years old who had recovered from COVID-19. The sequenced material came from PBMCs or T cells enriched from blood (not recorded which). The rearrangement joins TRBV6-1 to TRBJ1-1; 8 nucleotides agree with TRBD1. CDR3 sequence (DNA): TGTGCCAGCAGTGAAGCTTTGGACAGGGTGTCCCTGAACACTGAAGCTTTCTTT. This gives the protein CASSEALDRVSLNTEAFF.